Below, 10 T cell receptor beta chains from the same sample are listed, as sequenced in a study of blood T cell repertoires in COVID-19. Only in-frame clones appear in the TCRdb table, and some are missing; sequencing was by immunoSEQ multiplex PCR. Here the sample spans a few hundred thousand clones, more than 70% being singletons. What was sequenced was peripheral blood. All receptors derive from a woman in her sixties or seventies with COVID-19, enrolled during active disease.

The chain carries TRBV16 and TRBJ1-2; 9 positions match TRBD1. V lost 1 base to trimming and J lost 6 bases; unmatched junction nucleotides: 6. Germline assignment: CDR1 KGHSY and CDR2 FQNENV. The CDR3 covers 15 residues. The CDR3 protein is CASSQYGTGINGYTF. The CDR3 region has the DNA TGTGCCAGCAGCCAATACGGGACAGGGATAAATGGCTACACCTTC. Complete variable domain (other parts from reference TRBV16 and TRBJ1-2): GEEVAQTPKHLVRGEGQKAKLYCAPIKGHSYVFWYQQVLKNEFKFLISFQNENVFDETGMPKERFSAKCLPNSPCSLEIQATKLEDSAVYFCASSQYGTGINGYTFGSGTRLTVV.

This clone was detected only a few times. The rearrangement joins TRBV7-8 to TRBJ2-7; TRBD1 matches at 9 bases. The germline gives CDR1 SGHVS, CDR2 FQNEAQ. The CDR3 sequence is 14 residues long. Unmatched junction bases numbered 6, after V lost 5 bases and J lost 4 bases. This CDR3 is CASSPPGQGYEQYF. The CDR3 DNA reads TGTGCCAGCAGCCCCCCGGGACAGGGATACGAGCAGTACTTC.

CDR3 nucleotides: TGCGCCAGCAGCACGACAGGGGGACCATCCACTAACTATGGCTACACCTTC. As protein: CASSTTGGPSTNYGYTF. The V call is TRBV5-1, the J call TRBJ1-2, with TRBD1 matching over 9 bases. Germline V gene lookup returns CDR1 SGHRS and CDR2 YFSETQ. V shed 4 bases and J 0 bases; nucleotides not matched to a gene: 10. There are 17 residues in the CDR3.

This chain connects TRBV29-1 to TRBJ1-2, with D possibly being TRBD1 (6 bases). Germline V gene data show CDR1 as SQVTM and CDR2 as ANQGSEA. This CDR3 contains 13 residues. Trimming shortened V by 4 bases and J by 6 bases, and 15 bases separated the two germline ends. CDR3 residues: CSVAPRGGDGYTF. As DNA, the CDR3 is TGCAGCGTTGCTCCCCGGGGGGGCGATGGCTACACCTTC. The full variable domain, completed using reference TRBV29-1 and TRBJ1-2, is SAVISQKPSRDICQRGTSLTIQCQVDSQVTMMFWYRQQPGQSLTLIATANQGSEATYESGFVIDKFPISRPNLTFSTLTVSNMSPEDSSIYLCSVAPRGGDGYTFGSGTRLTVV.

The sample holds a few counts of this clone. The chain carries TRBV19 and TRBJ1-2; D ambiguous. The CDR3 sequence is 12 residues long. CDR1 and CDR2 (germline): LNHDA, SQIVND (reference sequence). V was cut by 6 bases and J by 5 bases, with 10 bases left in between. CDR3: CASRKWQYGYTF. For the CDR3, the DNA is TGTGCCAGTAGAAAGTGGCAATATGGCTACACCTTC.

Only one count was recorded for this clone. V is TRBV12-5 and J is TRBJ2-7; no reliable D call. Trimming removed 6 bases at V and 5 bases at J, with 5 bases between. From germline, CDR1 is LGHNT and CDR2 FRNRAP. CDR3 length: 10 residues. The CDR3 loop is CASGIDEQYF. DNA of the CDR3: TGTGCTAGTGGCATAGACGAGCAGTACTTC.

The chain carries TRBV28 and TRBJ1-5, with a weak D call TRBD1 (5 bases). Germline V gene sequence: CDR1 MDHEN, CDR2 SYDVKM. Trimming took 3 bases from V and 6 from J, leaving 9 bases between them. This CDR3 contains 13 residues. CDR3 loop: CASSLDILQPQHF. The CDR3 bases are TGTGCCAGCAGTTTGGACATACTTCAGCCCCAGCATTTT.

The chain recombines TRBV4-2 with TRBJ1-2; D is perhaps TRBD1 (5 bases). V gave up 3 bases and J gave up 4 bases, with 21 bases separating them. This CDR3 comprises 17 residues. The V gene's germline CDR1 is LGHNA and CDR2 YNFKEQ. CDR3 sequence (DNA): TGTGCCAGCAGCCACCAAAAAGGGGCAGTTGGGTCCTATGGCTACACCTTC. Translation gives CASSHQKGAVGSYGYTF.

The chain combines TRBV6-5 with TRBJ2-7; D may be TRBD2 (5 bases). Trimming took 2 bases from V and 7 from J, leaving 18 bases between them. The CDR3 runs 15 residues. The germline gives CDR1 MNHEY, CDR2 SVGAGI. The CDR3 bases are TGTGCCAGCAGTTACCAGCCCCTATGGGAGTCTGAGCAGTACTTC. Amino acid sequence: CASSYQPLWESEQYF.

The V gene is TRBV2, the J gene TRBJ1-5; a weak D match, TRBD1 (5 bases). CDR1 is SNHLY, CDR2 FYNNEI, per germline. The ends were cut back, 8 bases at V and 3 bases at J, with 14 bases in the middle. The CDR3 consists of 14 residues. As DNA, the CDR3 is TGTGCCAGCGTTGCAGGGAGGGCCAATCAGCCCCAGCATTTT. Its translation: CASVAGRANQPQHF.